One and the same sample provided the 25 T cell receptor beta chains below, sequenced in a study of HIV-infected patients and healthy controls. TCRdb called the 5' RACE reads again in MiXCR, with one record for every CDR3 protein. The repertoire includes about 64,000 distinct CDR3 sequences, around 21% of them detected once, and approximately 1.5% sits in the top ten. The sequenced sample consisted of CD4+ T cells from blood. The receptors were sampled from a human donor in good health.

This clonotype was counted a few times. The V and J genes are TRBV29-1 and TRBJ1-4; no clear D. The CDR3 totals 12 residues. Germline V CDR1 and CDR2: SQVTM, ANQGSEA. V was clipped by 4 bases and J by 8 bases, with 11 bases between them. The CDR3 nucleotides read TGCAGCGTTGTTACAGTCGGGGAAAAACTGTTTTTT. Translating gives CSVVTVGEKLFF.

This clonotype was seen many times. The V gene is TRBV9, the J gene TRBJ2-1, with TRBD2 matching over 8 bases. Germline V gene sequence: CDR1 SGDLS, CDR2 YYNGEE. V lost 3 bases and J lost 4; bases outside the gene matches: 6. The CDR3 length is 15 residues. CDR3 region: CASSERLAPYNEQFF. CDR3 DNA: TGTGCCAGCAGCGAAAGACTAGCGCCTTACAATGAGCAGTTCTTC. Full variable domain (remainder filled in from reference TRBV9 and TRBJ2-1): DSGVTQTPKHLITATGQRVTLRCSPRSGDLSVYWYQQSLDQGLQFLIQYYNGEERAKGNILERFSAQQFPDLHSELNLSSLELGDSALYFCASSERLAPYNEQFFGPGTRLTVL.

This clonotype appeared many times. The genes are TRBV5-1 and TRBJ2-3, with TRBD2 matching over 13 bases. Germline V gene lookup returns CDR1 SGHRS and CDR2 YFSETQ. The CDR3 runs to 16 residues. The V gene end was trimmed by 4 bases and the J gene end by 2 bases; junction bases not matched to a gene: 4. For the CDR3, the DNA is TGCGCCAGCAGCACGGGGACTAGCGGGGTCACAGATACGCAGTATTTT. Amino acids: CASSTGTSGVTDTQYF.

This clonotype was observed a handful of times. This rearrangement joins TRBV6-2 or TRBV6-3 to TRBJ1-4; 7 nucleotides match TRBD1. The CDR3 has 16 amino acids. CDR1 and CDR2 (germline): MNHEY, SVGEGT. V shed 4 bases and J 0 bases; nucleotides not matched to a gene: 5. The CDR3: CASSLGQTTTNEKLFF. In DNA, the CDR3 is TGTGCCAGCAGTTTGGGACAGACGACAACTAATGAAAAACTGTTTTTT.

The chain couples TRBV15 to TRBJ1-1, with 8 bases matching TRBD1. Germline V CDR1 and CDR2: LNHNV, YYDKDF (reference sequence). The CDR3 loop spans 15 amino acids. V was clipped by 4 bases and J by 4 bases; unmatched bases: 8. The DNA for the CDR3 is TGTGCCACCAGCATAACGCACAGGGGGTTCACTGAAGCTTTCTTT. Protein sequence: CATSITHRGFTEAFF.

This rearrangement joins TRBV5-4 to TRBJ2-1; 14 bases are shared with TRBD2. This CDR3 is 18 amino acids long. Per the germline V gene, CDR1 is SGHNT and CDR2 is YYREEE (reference sequence). Trimming at V came to 4 bases and at J to 10 bases, leaving 16 bases not matched to a gene. CDR3: CASSPRLAGGIEGGEQFF. DNA of the CDR3: TGTGCCAGCAGCCCTAGACTAGCGGGAGGGATAGAAGGTGGCGAGCAGTTCTTC.

This clonotype showed up just a few times. The chain couples TRBV6-5 to TRBJ2-3; 12 positions agree with TRBD2. Per the germline V gene, CDR1 is MNHEY and CDR2 is SVGAGI. CDR3 length: 20 amino acids. The trim removed 0 bases at V and 1 base at J, leaving 11 bases unmatched. The CDR3 DNA sequence: TGTGCCAGCAGTTACTCTCTCCCTAGCGGGGGGGCCGGAGGCACAGATACGCAGTATTTT. This gives the protein CASSYSLPSGGAGGTDTQYF.

J is TRBJ2-4 and V is TRBV30, with D unresolved. Germline values: CDR1 GTSNPN, CDR2 SVGIG (reference sequence). With 2 bases removed from V and 3 bases from J, the gap between germline ends came to 8 bases. The length of the CDR3 is 13 residues. The CDR3 sequence is CAWSPQLKNIQYF. The CDR3 nucleotides read TGTGCCTGGAGTCCACAACTCAAAAACATTCAGTACTTC.

This clonotype appeared a few times. This CDR3 is CASSRSWQPQHF. CDR3 bases: TGTGCCAGCAGCCGCTCTTGGCAGCCCCAGCATTTT. The gene calls are TRBV6-2 or TRBV6-3 and TRBJ1-5; no firm D call. The CDR3 length is 12 residues. The V end lost 6 bases, the J end lost 7 bases, and 10 bases lay between the germline ends. Germline loops: CDR1 MNHEY, CDR2 SVGEGT.

The rearrangement joins TRBV20-1 to TRBJ2-3, with a tentative D call TRBD2 (6 bases). CDR3 size: 13 residues. Trimming took 5 bases from V and 4 from J, leaving 13 bases between them. The germline gives CDR1 DFQATT, CDR2 SNEGSKA (reference sequence). The CDR3 DNA reads as TGCAGTGCTGTGGCGCGGGGCCCAGATACGCAGTATTTT. Its protein is CSAVARGPDTQYF.

This sequence joins TRBV6-6 and TRBJ1-1; TRBD1 aligns across 7 bases. The CDR3 sequence is 14 residues long. J lost 1 base, V lost 4 bases, and 3 bases had no gene match. The germline V gene has CDR1 MNHNY and CDR2 SVGAGI (reference sequence). The CDR3 DNA sequence: TGTGCCAGCAGTTCAAGGGGGCGGAACACTGAAGCTTTCTTT. Residues: CASSSRGRNTEAFF.

This clonotype has only one observation. V is TRBV19 and J is TRBJ1-1; D gene unclear. The CDR3 length is 14 residues. The V end was cut by 1 base, the J end by 0 bases, with 6 bases between. The germline gives CDR1 LNHDA, CDR2 SQIVND (reference sequence). CDR3 nucleotides: TGTGCCAGTAGTATAGGAAGGGTGAACACTGAAGCTTTCTTT. Amino acids: CASSIGRVNTEAFF.

This chain links TRBV12-3 or TRBV12-4 with TRBJ2-4; no clear D gene. Between the trimmed V and J ends, which lost 4 bases and 5 bases, there was a span of 9 bases. The length of the CDR3 is 13 residues. The CDR3 nucleotides are TGTGCCAGCAGTTCCTCGGGCCAAAACATTCAGTACTTC. It codes for CASSSSGQNIQYF.

This clonotype was observed at least ten times. V usage is TRBV12-3 or TRBV12-4 and J usage is TRBJ1-2; D is undetermined. V lost 5 bases to trimming and J lost 3 bases, with 7 bases between them. This CDR3 is built from 12 residues. CDR3 residues: CASSPTHYGYTF. CDR3 sequence (DNA): TGTGCCAGCAGTCCAACCCACTATGGCTACACCTTC.

The V gene is TRBV19, the J gene TRBJ1-2, with D uncertain. The V end lost 5 bases, the J end lost 0 bases, and 4 bases lay between the germline ends. This CDR3 is built from 12 residues. Germline CDR1 reads LNHDA; CDR2 reads SQIVND (reference sequence). The CDR3 loop is CASSRSNYGYTF. CDR3 sequence (DNA): TGTGCCAGTAGTCGGTCTAACTATGGCTACACCTTC.

V and J are TRBV5-1 and TRBJ2-5; D is unclear. Germline V CDR1 and CDR2: SGHRS, YFSETQ. V dropped 0 bases and J dropped 3 bases, with 9 bases sitting between them. This CDR3 is built from 14 residues. In DNA form, the CDR3 reads TGCGCCAGCAGCTTGGGGGGAAAGGAAGAGACCCAGTACTTC. As protein: CASSLGGKEETQYF.

A few counts support this clonotype. The CDR3 region is CSARPGTLRTDTQYF. The CDR3, as DNA: TGCAGTGCTAGACCTGGGACTCTGCGCACAGATACGCAGTATTTT. The V gene is TRBV20-1, the J gene TRBJ2-3; D is perhaps TRBD2 (6 bases). The V end lost 2 bases, the J end lost 1 base, and 13 bases lay between the germline ends. This CDR3 is 15 amino acids long. In germline, CDR1 is DFQATT, CDR2 SNEGSKA (reference sequence).

The V gene is TRBV7-8, the J gene TRBJ1-1; TRBD1 is a possible D gene (5 bases). The CDR3 runs to 15 residues. The germline gives CDR1 SGHVS, CDR2 FQNEAQ. The ends were cut back, 7 bases at V and 1 base at J, with 16 bases in the middle. The CDR3 coding sequence is TGTGCCAGCATCCCACCGGGGGGAGAGAACACTGAAGCTTTCTTT. It yields the protein CASIPPGGENTEAFF.

In this sample, this clonotype turned up many times. The conserved closing phenylalanine or tryptophan is absent in this CDR3, likely reflecting a read error. The chain links TRBV10-3 to TRBJ2-3; 9 bases map to TRBD2. The V gene end was trimmed by 5 bases and the J gene end by 0 bases; junction bases not matched to a gene: 3. Germline CDR1 reads ENHRY; CDR2 reads SYGVKD. The CDR3 covers 15 residues. CDR3 amino acids: CAISIAGESTDTQYL. The CDR3 DNA sequence: TGTGCCATCAGTATAGCGGGAGAAAGCACAGATACGCAGTATCTT.

V usage is TRBV18 and J usage is TRBJ1-5; D gene unclear. This CDR3 spans 13 amino acids. V was clipped by 3 bases and J by 5 bases, with 8 bases between them. Germline CDR1 KGHSH, CDR2 LQKENI. The DNA of the CDR3 is TGTGCCAGCTCACCTGGTGGCGATCAGCCCCAGCATTTT. Protein: CASSPGGDQPQHF.

The V gene is TRBV7-9, the J gene TRBJ2-1, with TRBD2 identical over 9 bases. This CDR3 is 16 amino acids long. Looked up from germline, CDR1 is SEHNR and CDR2 is FQNEAQ (reference sequence). V was clipped by 2 bases and J by 8 bases; unmatched bases: 10. The CDR3 reads CASSLYPSGAVDEQFF. In DNA, the CDR3 is TGTGCCAGCAGCTTATACCCTAGCGGGGCGGTGGATGAGCAGTTCTTC.

The rearrangement joins TRBV11-2 to TRBJ2-3; D not certain. Germline values: CDR1 SGHAT, CDR2 FQNNGV. This CDR3 contains 15 residues. The V and J ends lost 0 bases and 0 bases respectively, with 7 bases between them. In DNA, the CDR3 is TGTGCCAGCAGCTTAGAGGGTTCTAGCACAGATACGCAGTATTTT. It specifies CASSLEGSSTDTQYF.

The chain couples TRBV2 to TRBJ2-7, with a tentative D call TRBD1 (6 bases). V lost 9 bases to trimming and J lost 7 bases, with 13 bases between them. CDR3 size: 11 residues. The V gene's germline CDR1 is SNHLY and CDR2 FYNNEI. The CDR3 region is CASTLDSEQYF. The DNA of the CDR3 is TGTGCCAGTACGCTGGACAGTGAGCAGTACTTC.

The sample holds a few counts of this clonotype. The CDR3 sequence: CASSPSGGEDTQYF. The CDR3, as DNA: TGTGCCAGCAGTCCTAGCGGGGGGGAAGATACGCAGTATTTT. V is TRBV6-1 and J is TRBJ2-3; 12 nucleotides line up with TRBD2. The germline gives CDR1 MNHNS, CDR2 SASEGT. V trimming: 5 bases; J trimming: 5 bases; junction bases outside the gene matches: 2. The CDR3 sequence is 14 residues long.

This clonotype was picked up a small number of times. The gene calls are TRBV20-1 and TRBJ1-1, with no clear D. Deletions cut 6 bases from V and 7 bases from J, with 6 bases between. Germline-derived CDR1 and CDR2 are DFQATT and SNEGSKA (reference sequence). The CDR3 runs to 9 residues. CDR3 DNA sequence: TGCAGTGCCCGAAGTGAAGCTTTCTTT. It encodes CSARSEAFF.